Below are 3 T cell receptor beta chains sequenced from a single sample in a study of cytomegalovirus exposure and HLA in healthy donors. Primers included in the PCR were 60 Vbeta and 13 Jbeta primers. Only in-frame clones appear in the TCRdb table, and some are missing; sequencing was by immunoSEQ multiplex PCR. The repertoire consists of some 150,000 clones, with approximately 79% occurring once and the leading ten covering roughly 4%. Material: PBMCs. The receptors here all came from a man in his fifties in good health and CMV-seropositive.

This chain connects TRBV7-9 to TRBJ1-1; no firm D call. This CDR3 has 14 residues. Germline CDR1 and CDR2: SEHNR and FQNEAQ (reference sequence). Trimming removed 2 bases at V and 3 bases at J, with 10 bases between. The DNA for the CDR3 is TGTGCCAGCAGCTTAAAGTCGGTTGACACTGAAGCTTTCTTT. Amino acid sequence: CASSLKSVDTEAFF. The full variable domain, completed using reference TRBV7-9 and TRBJ1-1, is DTGVSQNPRHKITKRGQNVTFRCDPISEHNRLYWYRQTLGQGPEFLTYFQNEAQLEKSRLLSDRFSAERPKGSFSTLEIQRTEQGDSAMYLCASSLKSVDTEAFFGQGTRLTVV.

The chain has TRBV10-3 and TRBJ1-6, with no clear D. The V end lost 5 bases, the J end lost 5 bases, and 4 bases lay between the germline ends. This CDR3 is 12 amino acids long. Germline values: CDR1 ENHRY, CDR2 SYGVKD. The CDR3 sequence is CAISRNNSPLHF. CDR3 nucleotide sequence: TGTGCCATCAGTCGTAATAATTCACCCCTCCACTTT.

The chain recombines TRBV5-6 with TRBJ1-1; D uncertain. The length of the CDR3 is 19 residues. CDR1 SGHDT and CDR2 YYEEEE come from the germline V gene. Between the trimmed V and J ends, which lost 0 bases and 3 bases, there was a span of 24 bases. This CDR3 is CASSLAFSGLGRRDTEAFF. The DNA for the CDR3 is TGTGCCAGCAGCTTGGCCTTTTCTGGCTTGGGTCGGAGGGACACTGAAGCTTTCTTT.